Reported below is one T cell receptor (beta chain). As originally analysed: Amplification with reference gene primers provided the estimates of nucleated cell counts. Assay used: immunoSEQ multiplex PCR; TCRdb lists only in-frame clones, some missing. V, J and clone size are taken as reported in that table, and D and trimming were inferred from the DNA itself. The repertoire holds a few hundred thousand clones, with around nine tenths as singletons. CDR1 and CDR2 from the germline V gene are MNHEY and SMNVEV (reference sequence). The V and J ends lost 6 bases and 2 bases, in that order; junction bases with no gene match: 8. The CDR3 extends over 15 amino acids. These data are taken from a study of blood T cell repertoires in COVID-19. Whole-study context: Collection of acute and convalescent COVID-19 samples took place in the United States, Italy and Spain. PBMCs, B-cell-depleted T cells, or T cells were the source of the cDNA or gDNA that made up the material.

The specimen sequenced was peripheral blood. This chain links TRBV27 with TRBJ2-7; 9 positions agree with TRBD2. The TCR comes from an elderly man with acute or convalescent COVID-19. Here the CDR3 reads CASRLGGTSTYEQYF. DNA of the CDR3: TGTGCCAGCAGATTAGGGGGGACTAGCACCTACGAGCAGTACTTC.